The sequence of this T cell receptor beta chain was determined in a study of Ad26.COV2.S vaccination and SARS-CoV-2 variants. With respect to this clone: Its antigen is currently unknown.

Treatment specified: roughly 20 received Ad26.COV2.S at low or high dose, single or two shots; about five received placebo; per-sample allocation not given. It was on day 63 after the first vaccine or placebo injection that samples were taken. Expressing Wuhan-strain SARS-CoV-2 spike, an Ad26 vector served as the vaccine. V lost 4 bases and J 1 base, leaving 8 bases between the germline ends. The CDR3 length is 13 residues. CDR1 is SGHNT, CDR2 YYREEE, per germline (reference sequence). Sequencing was performed with immunoSEQ multiplex PCR; in TCRdb, only in-frame clones are kept and a portion is missing. The sample holds about half a million clones, 80% to 90% seen once. Study-wide findings and caveats: An underestimation of total T cell responses may have resulted from the TCR breadth and depth analyses. Breadth, reportedly substantial, characterized the spike-specific CD8+ and CD4+ T cell responses after vaccination.

The source is a person aged 18-65 years who received the Ad26.COV2.S COVID-19 vaccine or a placebo. The sample consisted of peripheral blood, taken in a trial of Ad26.COV2.S vaccine versus placebo. The rearrangement uses TRBV5-4 and TRBJ2-5, with a possible D match to TRBD2 (6 bases). The CDR3 loop reads CASSRDFQETQYF. The DNA of the CDR3 is TGTGCCAGCAGCCGGGACTTCCAAGAGACCCAGTACTTC. Complete variable domain (other parts from reference TRBV5-4 and TRBJ2-5): ETGVTQSPTHLIKTRGQQVTLRCSSQSGHNTVSWYQQALGQGPQFIFQYYREEENGRGNFPPRFSGLQFPNYSSELNVNALELDDSALYLCASSRDFQETQYFGPGTRLLVL.